Listed below are T cell receptor beta chains from one sample, sequenced in a study of T cell responses to AZD1222 COVID-19 vaccine. The method was immunoSEQ multiplex PCR; TCRdb's version includes in-frame clones alone and lacks a portion of them. Among over 130,000 clones, about 93% were seen once, and the ten largest hold 4%. This specimen consisted of peripheral blood, obtained 28 days after the second AZD1222 dose. The receptors derive from an adult who received the AZD1222 COVID-19 vaccine. Both conserved end residues are part of each CDR3. A D gene is named only where the DNA matches it firmly. Clone size is shown for a subset of rows, as once, few, many or a class of expanded clone.

j_call v_call clone_size d_call cdr3_nt cdr3_aa
TRBJ2-7 TRBV2 - - TGTGCCAGCAGGTGGGGGGGGCAAGGCTACGAGCAGTACTTC CASRWGGQGYEQYF
TRBJ1-2 TRBV12-3/TRBV12-4 - - TGTGCCAGCAGTTTGACCGGGTCTGGCTACACCTTC CASSLTGSGYTF
TRBJ2-2 TRBV7-9 - - TGTGCCAGCGGGGCCCGGAACACCGGGGAGCTGTTTTTT CASGARNTGELFF
TRBJ2-1 TRBV7-3 - - TGTGCCAGCAGCCCCACCAGCGGGTACAATGAGCAGTTCTTC CASSPTSGYNEQFF
TRBJ2-2 TRBV29-1 - - TGCAGCGTTGCCGGGCCTTACACCGGGGAGCTGTTTTTT CSVAGPYTGELFF
TRBJ2-7 TRBV4-1 - - TGCGCCAGCAGCCAAGAAGATCCGGGAAGCTCCCTAGGATCCTACGAGCAGTACTTC CASSQEDPGSSLGSYEQYF
TRBJ1-2 TRBV4-3 - - TGCGCCAGCAGCCCAGAGAATAACAGGGATGTATTCTATGGCTACACCTTC CASSPENNRDVFYGYTF
TRBJ2-1 TRBV7-9 - - TGTGCCAGCAGCCCCGGGACGCAGAGGAATGAGCAGTTCTTC CASSPGTQRNEQFF
TRBJ2-2 TRBV4-3 - TRBD2 TGCGCCAGCAGCCTTTCTACGGTAGCGGGGACCGGGGAGCTGTTTTTT CASSLSTVAGTGELFF
TRBJ1-2 TRBV21-1 - - TGTGCCAGCAGTATATCCGGGACAGAAACTAACTATGGCTACACCTTC CASSISGTETNYGYTF
TRBJ1-3 TRBV6-5 once - TGTGCCAGCAGGGCCGCGGGGTCTCGAAACACCATATATTTT CASRAAGSRNTIYF
TRBJ2-1 TRBV18 - TRBD2 TGTGCCAGCTCACGGACTAGCGGGCCCAATGAGCAGTTCTTC CASSRTSGPNEQFF
TRBJ1-4 TRBV13 - TRBD1 TGTGCCAGCAGCTCAAGACAGGGTCGGGAAAAACTGTTTTTT CASSSRQGREKLFF
TRBJ2-7 TRBV25-1 - - TGTGCCAGCAGTGAATGGGGGGACTCAACCCCGTACGAGCAGTACTTC CASSEWGDSTPYEQYF
TRBJ2-7 TRBV5-4 - TRBD2 TGTGCCAGCAGCCGTGGGGGGTATGGCGGGGGTGTCGAGCAGTACTTC CASSRGGYGGGVEQYF
TRBJ1-2 TRBV27 - - TGTGCCAGCAGTCAACTACGGCAGGCTGCTAACTATGGCTACACCTTC CASSQLRQAANYGYTF
TRBJ2-7 TRBV5-8 once - TGTGCCAGCAGCCTTCCCGGGGGGCCACCCTACGAGCAGTACTTC CASSLPGGPPYEQYF
TRBJ1-2 TRBV12-3/TRBV12-4 few - TGTGCCAGCGTGGGTCAAGGGGAGGGCTACACCTTC CASVGQGEGYTF
TRBJ1-3 TRBV28 - - TGTGCCAGCAGCCCCTGGGGGGACACCATATATTTT CASSPWGDTIYF
TRBJ1-5 TRBV6-6 - - TGTGCCAGCAGTTACGGACAGTTTAATCAGCCCCAGCATTTT CASSYGQFNQPQHF
TRBJ2-7 TRBV13 - - TGTGCCAGCAGCCACTCCTACGAGCAGTACTTC CASSHSYEQYF
TRBJ2-7 TRBV6-2/TRBV6-3 - - TGTGCCAGCAGTTATACGGACTACGAGCAGTACTTC CASSYTDYEQYF
TRBJ2-1 TRBV7-2 - - TGTGCCAGCAGCTCTTACAGGGTTGCCTACAATGAGCAGTTCTTC CASSSYRVAYNEQFF
TRBJ2-2 TRBV9 - TRBD2 TGTGCCAGCAGGCCCGGGAGGGGACCCACCGGGGAGCTGTTTTTT CASRPGRGPTGELFF
TRBJ1-5 TRBV19 - - TGTGCCAGTAGTCCCCACTGGGGCCAGCCCCAGCATTTT CASSPHWGQPQHF
TRBJ2-1 TRBV6-5 - - TGTGCCTCCCGGGGGTTCCTGGAGGGTTACAATGAGCAGTTCTTC CASRGFLEGYNEQFF
TRBJ2-1 TRBV7-2 - - TGTGCCAGCAGCGAACTCCGCGGGACAGACTTTTACAATGAGCAGTTCTTC CASSELRGTDFYNEQFF
TRBJ2-1 TRBV9 - TRBD2 TGTGCCAGCAGCCCGCGACTAGCGGGGGGGGTTAACGAGCAGTTCTTC CASSPRLAGGVNEQFF
TRBJ2-6 TRBV5-4 - - TGTGCCAGCAACGTTAACTCTTACTCTGGGGCCAACGTCCTGACTTTC CASNVNSYSGANVLTF
TRBJ1-1 TRBV6-5 - TRBD1 TGTGCCAGCACCTCGGGGACAGCCTTTTCTGAAGCTTTCTTT CASTSGTAFSEAFF
TRBJ1-2 TRBV6-5 - - TGTGCCAGCAGTCCAATTCAGGGAAATGGCTACACCTTC CASSPIQGNGYTF
TRBJ2-3 TRBV3-1/TRBV3-2 - - TGTGCCAGCAGCCAAGTCACTGGTAGCACAGATACGCAGTATTTT CASSQVTGSTDTQYF
TRBJ2-4 TRBV19 - TRBD1 TGTGCCAGTAGTCCAGACCGGACAGGGGCTACCAAAAACATTCAGTACTTC CASSPDRTGATKNIQYF
TRBJ1-1 TRBV28 - - TGTGCCACCAAGACCGGGACAACTGAAGCTTTCTTT CATKTGTTEAFF
TRBJ1-2 TRBV9 - - TGTGCCAGCAGCCGTGACAGGACCTATGGCTACACCTTC CASSRDRTYGYTF
TRBJ2-1 TRBV6-5 once TRBD2 TGTGCCAGCAGGTTAGCGGGGGGCCCCTTGAATGAGCAGTTCTTC CASRLAGGPLNEQFF
TRBJ2-7 TRBV27 - - TGTGCCAGCCGCGGCCCGGGGGACGAGCAGTACTTC CASRGPGDEQYF